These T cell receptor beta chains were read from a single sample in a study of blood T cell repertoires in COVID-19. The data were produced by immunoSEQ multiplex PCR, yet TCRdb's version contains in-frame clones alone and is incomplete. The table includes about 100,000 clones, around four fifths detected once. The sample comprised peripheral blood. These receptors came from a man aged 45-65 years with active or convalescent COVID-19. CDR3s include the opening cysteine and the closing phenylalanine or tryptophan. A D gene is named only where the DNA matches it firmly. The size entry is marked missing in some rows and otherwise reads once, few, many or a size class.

cdr3_aa: CASSIGWGQGYGYTF; cdr3_nt: TGTGCCAGTAGTATTGGTTGGGGGCAGGGCTATGGCTACACCTTC; j_call: TRBJ1-2; cdr3_length: 15; clone_size: NA; v_call: TRBV19; d_call: NA
cdr3_aa: CASSSTRTGRSYNEQFF; cdr3_nt: TGTGCCAGTAGTTCTACCCGGACAGGCCGCTCCTACAATGAGCAGTTCTTC; j_call: TRBJ2-1; cdr3_length: 17; clone_size: NA; v_call: TRBV19; d_call: TRBD1
cdr3_aa: CASSFTGDTEAFF; cdr3_nt: TGTGCCAGCAGCTTTACAGGGGACACTGAAGCTTTCTTT; j_call: TRBJ1-1; cdr3_length: 13; clone_size: NA; v_call: TRBV7-9; d_call: TRBD1
cdr3_aa: CATQRQSNQPQHF; cdr3_nt: TGTGCCACCCAAAGACAGAGCAATCAGCCCCAGCATTTT; j_call: TRBJ1-5; cdr3_length: 13; clone_size: NA; v_call: TRBV24-1; d_call: NA
cdr3_aa: CASRPGQGNYGYTF; cdr3_nt: TGTGCCAGCAGGCCGGGACAGGGGAACTATGGCTACACCTTC; j_call: TRBJ1-2; cdr3_length: 14; clone_size: NA; v_call: TRBV6-5; d_call: TRBD1
cdr3_aa: CASSQGLAGISYEQYF; cdr3_nt: TGTGCCAGCAGCCAAGGACTAGCGGGAATCTCCTACGAGCAGTACTTC; j_call: TRBJ2-7; cdr3_length: 16; clone_size: NA; v_call: TRBV3-1/TRBV3-2; d_call: TRBD2
cdr3_aa: CASTPDREVYGYTF; cdr3_nt: TGTGCCAGTACCCCGGACAGGGAAGTCTATGGCTACACCTTC; j_call: TRBJ1-2; cdr3_length: 14; clone_size: few; v_call: TRBV19; d_call: TRBD1
cdr3_aa: CATIAGTFTDTQYF; cdr3_nt: TGTGCCACGATAGCGGGAACCTTCACAGATACGCAGTATTTT; j_call: TRBJ2-3; cdr3_length: 14; clone_size: NA; v_call: TRBV19; d_call: TRBD2
cdr3_aa: CASSKGTGRSYEQYF; cdr3_nt: TGCGCCAGCAGCAAGGGGACAGGTCGCTCCTACGAGCAGTACTTC; j_call: TRBJ2-7; cdr3_length: 15; clone_size: NA; v_call: TRBV5-1; d_call: TRBD1
cdr3_aa: CASSPRQGNYEQYF; cdr3_nt: TGTGCCAGCAGCCCCCGACAGGGAAACTACGAGCAGTACTTC; j_call: TRBJ2-7; cdr3_length: 14; clone_size: NA; v_call: TRBV5-4; d_call: TRBD1
cdr3_aa: CASSDRTGEKAFF; cdr3_nt: TGCGCCAGCAGTGACAGGACGGGGGAGAAGGCTTTCTTT; j_call: TRBJ1-1; cdr3_length: 13; clone_size: NA; v_call: TRBV10-1; d_call: NA
cdr3_aa: CASSLDGSSYNEQFF; cdr3_nt: TGTGCCAGCAGTCTTGACGGGAGCTCCTACAATGAGCAGTTCTTC; j_call: TRBJ2-1; cdr3_length: 15; clone_size: NA; v_call: TRBV7-2; d_call: NA
cdr3_aa: CASSSGRAGANVLTF; cdr3_nt: TGTGCCAGTAGTTCCGGCCGGGCTGGGGCCAACGTCCTGACTTTC; j_call: TRBJ2-6; cdr3_length: 15; clone_size: NA; v_call: TRBV19; d_call: NA
cdr3_aa: CASSFQGHNEQFF; cdr3_nt: TGTGCCAGCAGCTTTCAGGGGCACAATGAGCAGTTCTTC; j_call: TRBJ2-1; cdr3_length: 13; clone_size: NA; v_call: TRBV5-5; d_call: NA
cdr3_aa: CASSQDAASGQETQYF; cdr3_nt: TGTGCCAGCAGCCAAGATGCGGCTAGCGGTCAAGAGACCCAGTACTTC; j_call: TRBJ2-5; cdr3_length: 16; clone_size: NA; v_call: TRBV4-2; d_call: TRBD2
cdr3_aa: CSVEGAGERYEQYF; cdr3_nt: TGCAGCGTTGAAGGGGCGGGAGAAAGGTACGAGCAGTACTTC; j_call: TRBJ2-7; cdr3_length: 14; clone_size: few; v_call: TRBV29-1; d_call: TRBD2
cdr3_aa: CSVEPRDRNYGYTF; cdr3_nt: TGCAGCGTTGAGCCTCGCGACAGGAACTATGGCTACACCTTC; j_call: TRBJ1-2; cdr3_length: 14; clone_size: NA; v_call: TRBV29-1; d_call: NA
cdr3_aa: CASSQEGTGGSIKNIQYF; cdr3_nt: TGCGCCAGCAGCCAAGAGGGGACAGGGGGATCGATCAAAAACATTCAGTACTTC; j_call: TRBJ2-4; cdr3_length: 18; clone_size: NA; v_call: TRBV4-1; d_call: TRBD1
cdr3_aa: CASSQQGAGGNQPQHF; cdr3_nt: TGTGCCAGTAGTCAACAGGGGGCAGGGGGCAATCAGCCCCAGCATTTT; j_call: TRBJ1-5; cdr3_length: 16; clone_size: NA; v_call: TRBV19; d_call: TRBD1
cdr3_aa: CASSEAGTGRDQPQHF; cdr3_nt: TGTGCCAGCAGTGAGGCCGGGACAGGGAGGGATCAGCCCCAGCATTTT; j_call: TRBJ1-5; cdr3_length: 16; clone_size: NA; v_call: TRBV25-1; d_call: TRBD1
cdr3_aa: CATSETSDTQYF; cdr3_nt: TGTGCCACCAGTGAGACAAGTGATACGCAGTATTTT; j_call: TRBJ2-3; cdr3_length: 12; clone_size: NA; v_call: TRBV24-1; d_call: NA
cdr3_aa: CASSELRSNNEQFF; cdr3_nt: TGTGCCAGTAGTGAACTCCGATCTAACAATGAGCAGTTCTTC; j_call: TRBJ2-1; cdr3_length: 14; clone_size: few; v_call: TRBV19; d_call: NA
cdr3_aa: CASSVELGTYEQYF; cdr3_nt: TGTGCCAGCAGCGTAGAACTAGGGACCTACGAGCAGTACTTC; j_call: TRBJ2-7; cdr3_length: 14; clone_size: NA; v_call: TRBV9; d_call: NA
cdr3_aa: CASSPRQGASQETQYF; cdr3_nt: TGTGCCAGCAGCCCCCGACAGGGGGCCTCACAAGAGACCCAGTACTTC; j_call: TRBJ2-5; cdr3_length: 16; clone_size: NA; v_call: TRBV11-3; d_call: TRBD1
cdr3_aa: CATSKRETYGYTF; cdr3_nt: TGTGCCACCAGTAAACGGGAGACCTATGGCTACACCTTC; j_call: TRBJ1-2; cdr3_length: 13; clone_size: few; v_call: TRBV24-1; d_call: NA
cdr3_aa: CASSLDGASGTEAFF; cdr3_nt: TGCGCCAGCAGCTTGGATGGGGCCTCGGGCACTGAAGCTTTCTTT; j_call: TRBJ1-1; cdr3_length: 15; clone_size: NA; v_call: TRBV5-1; d_call: NA
cdr3_aa: CASSRRAGGILQETQYF; cdr3_nt: TGTGCCAGCAGCCGCCGGGCGGGGGGTATTCTCCAAGAGACCCAGTACTTC; j_call: TRBJ2-5; cdr3_length: 17; clone_size: once; v_call: TRBV3-1/TRBV3-2; d_call: TRBD2
cdr3_aa: CSASGAGSSGNTIYF; cdr3_nt: TGCAGTGCTAGTGGTGCGGGATCCTCTGGAAACACCATATATTTT; j_call: TRBJ1-3; cdr3_length: 15; clone_size: NA; v_call: TRBV20-1; d_call: NA
cdr3_aa: CASSPSFAGNTIYF; cdr3_nt: TGTGCCAGCAGTCCAAGCTTTGCTGGAAACACCATATATTTT; j_call: TRBJ1-3; cdr3_length: 14; clone_size: NA; v_call: TRBV6-5; d_call: NA
cdr3_aa: CASSRPRLETETQYF; cdr3_nt: TGTGCCAGCAGTCGTCCAAGGCTAGAGACGGAGACCCAGTACTTC; j_call: TRBJ2-5; cdr3_length: 15; clone_size: NA; v_call: TRBV2; d_call: NA
cdr3_aa: CASRSDRGSSGNTIYF; cdr3_nt: TGTGCCAGCAGGAGTGACAGGGGCTCGTCTGGAAACACCATATATTTT; j_call: TRBJ1-3; cdr3_length: 16; clone_size: NA; v_call: TRBV14; d_call: TRBD1
cdr3_aa: CASSQDRTREQGNQPQHF; cdr3_nt: TGCGCCAGCAGCCAAGATCGAACGAGAGAACAGGGTAATCAGCCCCAGCATTTT; j_call: TRBJ1-5; cdr3_length: 18; clone_size: NA; v_call: TRBV4-1; d_call: NA
cdr3_aa: CASSSRQVPYEQYF; cdr3_nt: TGTGCCAGCTCATCGCGACAGGTCCCCTACGAGCAGTACTTC; j_call: TRBJ2-7; cdr3_length: 14; clone_size: NA; v_call: TRBV18; d_call: NA
cdr3_aa: CASSVGQGIRYEQYF; cdr3_nt: TGTGCCAGCAGCGTCGGACAGGGCATACGCTACGAGCAGTACTTC; j_call: TRBJ2-7; cdr3_length: 15; clone_size: NA; v_call: TRBV9; d_call: TRBD1
cdr3_aa: CASSLMMSEQFF; cdr3_nt: TGTGCCAGCAGTTTAATGATGAGTGAGCAGTTCTTC; j_call: TRBJ2-1; cdr3_length: 12; clone_size: once; v_call: TRBV12-3/TRBV12-4; d_call: NA
cdr3_aa: CASSLSGTSNQPQHF; cdr3_nt: TGCGCCAGCAGCTTATCAGGTACCAGCAATCAGCCCCAGCATTTT; j_call: TRBJ1-5; cdr3_length: 15; clone_size: NA; v_call: TRBV5-1; d_call: NA
cdr3_aa: CASSGARDSYEQYF; cdr3_nt: TGTGCCAGCAGCGGCGCCCGGGACAGCTACGAGCAGTACTTC; j_call: TRBJ2-7; cdr3_length: 14; clone_size: NA; v_call: TRBV4-2; d_call: TRBD1
cdr3_aa: CASSFSGRGPTQPQHF; cdr3_nt: TGTGCCAGCAGCTTCTCTGGCAGGGGGCCTACTCAGCCCCAGCATTTT; j_call: TRBJ1-5; cdr3_length: 16; clone_size: few; v_call: TRBV7-9; d_call: TRBD1
cdr3_aa: CASSGQGTSYEQYF; cdr3_nt: TGTGCCAGCAGCGGACAGGGAACCTCCTACGAGCAGTACTTC; j_call: TRBJ2-7; cdr3_length: 14; clone_size: NA; v_call: TRBV7-8; d_call: TRBD1
cdr3_aa: CASSPGRANYGYTF; cdr3_nt: TGTGCCAGCAGCCCCGGGAGAGCTAACTATGGCTACACCTTC; j_call: TRBJ1-2; cdr3_length: 14; clone_size: NA; v_call: TRBV3-1/TRBV3-2; d_call: NA
cdr3_aa: CASSDGGQGARHEQFF; cdr3_nt: TGTGCCAGTAGTGACGGAGGACAGGGGGCTAGGCATGAGCAGTTCTTC; j_call: TRBJ2-1; cdr3_length: 16; clone_size: NA; v_call: TRBV19; d_call: TRBD1
cdr3_aa: CATSREGHSEGNEKLFF; cdr3_nt: TGTGCCACCAGCAGAGAGGGACATTCAGAGGGTAATGAAAAACTGTTTTTT; j_call: TRBJ1-4; cdr3_length: 17; clone_size: NA; v_call: TRBV15; d_call: NA
cdr3_aa: CASSDSTGGITGELFF; cdr3_nt: TGTGCCAGCAGTGATTCGACAGGGGGAATCACCGGGGAGCTGTTTTTT; j_call: TRBJ2-2; cdr3_length: 16; clone_size: NA; v_call: TRBV6-1; d_call: TRBD1
cdr3_aa: CASSPLAGDAADTQYF; cdr3_nt: TGTGCCAGCAGCCCTCTAGCGGGGGACGCTGCAGATACGCAGTATTTT; j_call: TRBJ2-3; cdr3_length: 16; clone_size: NA; v_call: TRBV7-9; d_call: TRBD2
cdr3_aa: CASSSGTSGIKQYF; cdr3_nt: TGTGCCAGCAGCTCCGGGACTAGCGGGATCAAGCAGTACTTC; j_call: TRBJ2-7; cdr3_length: 14; clone_size: NA; v_call: TRBV7-8; d_call: TRBD2
cdr3_aa: CASSRRQESSYNSPLHF; cdr3_nt: TGTGCCAGTAGCCGCCGACAGGAGAGCTCCTATAATTCACCCCTCCACTTT; j_call: TRBJ1-6; cdr3_length: 17; clone_size: NA; v_call: TRBV19; d_call: NA
cdr3_aa: CASIGLRGDTQYF; cdr3_nt: TGTGCCAGCATAGGTCTTCGGGGTGATACGCAGTATTTT; j_call: TRBJ2-3; cdr3_length: 13; clone_size: NA; v_call: TRBV13; d_call: NA
cdr3_aa: CASSPRGYRNTEAFF; cdr3_nt: TGTGCCAGCAGCCCCCGTGGGTACAGGAACACTGAAGCTTTCTTT; j_call: TRBJ1-1; cdr3_length: 15; clone_size: NA; v_call: TRBV7-6; d_call: NA
cdr3_aa: CASSRTVSEKLFF; cdr3_nt: TGTGCCAGCTCGCGGACAGTCAGTGAAAAACTGTTTTTT; j_call: TRBJ1-4; cdr3_length: 13; clone_size: NA; v_call: TRBV18; d_call: NA
cdr3_aa: CASSVSQGGTDTQYF; cdr3_nt: TGTGCCAGCAGCGTGTCCCAAGGGGGCACAGATACGCAGTATTTT; j_call: TRBJ2-3; cdr3_length: 15; clone_size: NA; v_call: TRBV9; d_call: NA
cdr3_aa: CASSIETPNTEAFF; cdr3_nt: TGTGCCAGTAGTATCGAAACACCGAACACTGAAGCTTTCTTT; j_call: TRBJ1-1; cdr3_length: 14; clone_size: NA; v_call: TRBV19; d_call: NA